The 2 T cell receptor beta chains presented below share a single source sample, sequenced in a study of blood T cell repertoires in COVID-19. Sequencing was performed with immunoSEQ multiplex PCR; in TCRdb, only in-frame clones are kept and a portion is missing. This sample carries 130,000 to 150,000 clones, more than 75% of them seen once, and the ten largest clones take approximately 35%. Sequenced input: peripheral blood. All receptors derive from a middle-aged man who had recovered from COVID-19.

The rearrangement uses TRBV6-5 and TRBJ2-5; 12 bases line up with TRBD1. V lost 11 bases to trimming and J lost 5 bases; unmatched junction nucleotides: 6. Germline V CDR1 and CDR2: MNHEY, SVGAGI. This CDR3 comprises 13 residues. CDR3 in amino acids: CASGQGAGETQYF. The CDR3, as DNA: TGTGCCTCGGGACAGGGGGCTGGGGAGACCCAGTACTTC.

The rearrangement joins TRBV5-4 to TRBJ2-5; D unresolved. Germline V gene sequence: CDR1 SGHNT, CDR2 YYREEE (reference sequence). This CDR3 is built from 14 residues. Trimming took off 0 bases at V and 5 bases at J, with 11 bases between the two ends. The CDR3 reads CASSLGLYGETQYF. CDR3 coding DNA: TGTGCCAGCAGCTTGGGACTCTACGGGGAGACCCAGTACTTC.